The clone carrying this T cell receptor beta chain was picked up many times. The data are from a study of glioma-infiltrating T cells. Using RNA template, CDR3s of TCR alpha and beta were amplified with iRepertoire arm-PCR. MiXCR, applied by TCRdb to the multiplex PCR reads, yields one record per CDR3 protein. The sample has roughly 350,000 distinct CDR3 sequences, 41% seen once. The specimen was glioma tissue, nonneoplastic brain tissue, or PBMCs (not recorded which). This clonotype was obtained from a human donor with low-grade glioma or glioblastoma, undergoing nonglioma brain surgery, or in good health (not recorded which).

The chain's CDR3 is CASNPTGSRQPQHF. The CDR3 nucleotides read TGTGCCAGCAACCCAACAGGGTCGAGGCAGCCCCAGCATTTT. The chain joins TRBV27 to TRBJ1-5, with TRBD1 as a possible D gene (6 bases). This CDR3 spans 14 amino acids. Germline lookup yields CDR1 MNHEY and CDR2 SMNVEV (reference sequence). Trimming removed 7 bases at V and 7 bases at J, with 17 bases between.